These T cell receptor beta chains were read from a single sample in a study of radiotherapy plus CTLA-4 blockade in lung cancer. The protocol was immunoSEQ multiplex PCR, while the TCRdb copy is restricted to in-frame clones and leaves out a portion. The sample records about 67,000 clones, around 76% being singletons. Sample: peripheral blood, taken from a patient treated with radiotherapy plus ipilimumab. Receptors were obtained from a human donor with non-small cell lung cancer whose response to radiotherapy plus ipilimumab could not be evaluated. Some clones in this sample may be carry-over from other donors' samples. The CDR3 runs from the conserved cysteine through the conserved F or W. Each record gives: V gene, J gene, clone size, D gene, CDR3 protein, CDR3 DNA. The D gene is left open where the match is weak. Rows give clone size only sometimes, using once, few, many, or a class for an expanded clone.

v_call: TRBV19; j_call: TRBJ1-4; clone_size: .; d_call: TRBD1; cdr3_aa: CASSIATGTGLFHREKLFF; cdr3_nt: TGTGCCAGTAGTATCGCAACCGGGACAGGTCTCTTTCACCGGGAAAAACTGTTTTTT
v_call: TRBV9; j_call: TRBJ1-1; clone_size: .; d_call: .; cdr3_aa: CASSPLGRSGNTEAFF; cdr3_nt: TGTGCCAGCAGCCCTCTCGGTAGGTCAGGGAACACTGAAGCTTTCTTT
v_call: TRBV19; j_call: TRBJ2-7; clone_size: few; d_call: .; cdr3_aa: CASRGAAGSYEQYF; cdr3_nt: TGTGCCAGTAGAGGTGCCGCGGGGTCCTACGAGCAGTACTTC
v_call: TRBV7-9; j_call: TRBJ2-7; clone_size: .; d_call: TRBD1; cdr3_aa: CASSPYRGPAYEQYF; cdr3_nt: TGTGCCAGCAGCCCATACAGGGGCCCCGCCTACGAGCAGTACTTC
v_call: TRBV6-6; j_call: TRBJ1-4; clone_size: .; d_call: TRBD1; cdr3_aa: CASRLRQGLNEKLFF; cdr3_nt: TGTGCCAGCAGGCTCAGACAGGGCCTTAATGAAAAACTGTTTTTT
v_call: TRBV19; j_call: TRBJ2-1; clone_size: .; d_call: .; cdr3_aa: CASSLTSISYNEQFF; cdr3_nt: TGTGCCAGTAGTTTGACTAGTATCTCCTACAATGAGCAGTTCTTC
v_call: TRBV28; j_call: TRBJ2-1; clone_size: few; d_call: TRBD2; cdr3_aa: CASSLVIAGNERNEQFF; cdr3_nt: TGTGCCAGCAGTTTAGTAATAGCGGGGAATGAGAGAAATGAGCAGTTCTTC
v_call: TRBV4-1; j_call: TRBJ1-2; clone_size: .; d_call: .; cdr3_aa: CASSPSPDRTGYTF; cdr3_nt: TGCGCCAGCAGCCCCTCACCCGACAGAACAGGCTACACCTTC
v_call: TRBV7-9; j_call: TRBJ2-5; clone_size: .; d_call: .; cdr3_aa: CASSPRQNPQETQYF; cdr3_nt: TGTGCCAGCAGCCCTAGACAGAACCCCCAAGAGACCCAGTACTTC
v_call: TRBV27; j_call: TRBJ2-7; clone_size: .; d_call: TRBD1; cdr3_aa: CASSLQGQGYNEQYF; cdr3_nt: TGTGCCAGCAGTTTGCAGGGACAGGGATACAACGAGCAGTACTTC
v_call: TRBV6-5; j_call: TRBJ1-6; clone_size: .; d_call: TRBD1; cdr3_aa: CASSSGTGGASPLHF; cdr3_nt: TGTGCCAGCAGTTCCGGGACAGGGGGCGCTTCACCCCTCCACTTT
v_call: TRBV27; j_call: TRBJ1-2; clone_size: few; d_call: .; cdr3_aa: CASSFGTKYGYTF; cdr3_nt: TGTGCCAGCAGTTTCGGGACAAAATATGGCTACACCTTC
v_call: TRBV19; j_call: TRBJ2-3; clone_size: .; d_call: .; cdr3_aa: CASSLRGQSGDTQYF; cdr3_nt: TGTGCCAGTAGCCTCAGGGGCCAGTCGGGAGATACGCAGTATTTT
v_call: TRBV9; j_call: TRBJ1-3; clone_size: .; d_call: TRBD1; cdr3_aa: CASSVGTGLGNTIYF; cdr3_nt: TGTGCCAGCAGCGTAGGGACAGGGTTGGGAAACACCATATATTTT
v_call: TRBV29-1; j_call: TRBJ2-6; clone_size: .; d_call: .; cdr3_aa: CSVAGTGDSGANVLTF; cdr3_nt: TGCAGCGTTGCCGGGACGGGGGACTCTGGGGCCAACGTCCTGACTTTC
v_call: TRBV7-9; j_call: TRBJ1-2; clone_size: .; d_call: TRBD1; cdr3_aa: CASSPLPGQPYGYTF; cdr3_nt: TGTGCCAGCAGCCCACTTCCGGGACAGCCCTATGGCTACACCTTC
v_call: TRBV5-6; j_call: TRBJ1-3; clone_size: .; d_call: .; cdr3_aa: CASSMVPSSGNTIYF; cdr3_nt: TGTGCCAGCAGTATGGTCCCGAGCTCTGGAAACACCATATATTTT
v_call: TRBV29-1; j_call: TRBJ2-1; clone_size: once; d_call: .; cdr3_aa: CSVEEGGYNEQFF; cdr3_nt: TGCAGCGTTGAAGAGGGGGGCTACAATGAGCAGTTCTTC
v_call: TRBV28; j_call: TRBJ1-2; clone_size: .; d_call: .; cdr3_aa: CASSFSGARGYTF; cdr3_nt: TGTGCCAGCAGTTTCTCAGGGGCCCGGGGCTACACCTTC
v_call: TRBV14; j_call: TRBJ2-3; clone_size: .; d_call: .; cdr3_aa: CASSQSGDTQYF; cdr3_nt: TGTGCCAGCAGCCAGTCCGGAGATACGCAGTATTTT
v_call: TRBV18; j_call: TRBJ2-3; clone_size: .; d_call: TRBD1; cdr3_aa: CASSPIGQATDTQYF; cdr3_nt: TGTGCCAGCTCACCAATAGGACAGGCCACAGATACGCAGTATTTT
v_call: TRBV19; j_call: TRBJ2-3; clone_size: .; d_call: .; cdr3_aa: CASSPAGASTDTQYF; cdr3_nt: TGTGCCAGTAGTCCGGCGGGGGCAAGCACAGATACGCAGTATTTT
v_call: TRBV11-3; j_call: TRBJ1-1; clone_size: .; d_call: TRBD1; cdr3_aa: CASSARTGEAFF; cdr3_nt: TGTGCCAGCAGCGCCCGGACAGGAGAAGCTTTCTTT
v_call: TRBV28; j_call: TRBJ2-5; clone_size: .; d_call: TRBD2; cdr3_aa: CASSLRGGFGETQYF; cdr3_nt: TGTGCCAGCAGTTTGCGGGGGGGTTTTGGAGAGACCCAGTACTTC
v_call: TRBV18; j_call: TRBJ1-2; clone_size: once; d_call: TRBD1; cdr3_aa: CASSPTTGAGNYGYTF; cdr3_nt: TGTGCCAGCTCACCCACGACAGGGGCCGGTAACTATGGCTACACCTTC
v_call: TRBV18; j_call: TRBJ1-3; clone_size: few; d_call: TRBD1; cdr3_aa: CASSPGQGADTIYF; cdr3_nt: TGTGCCAGCTCACCAGGCCAGGGGGCAGACACCATATATTTT
v_call: TRBV6-1; j_call: TRBJ2-7; clone_size: .; d_call: .; cdr3_aa: CASGQGGTYEQYF; cdr3_nt: TGTGCCTCTGGACAGGGAGGGACCTACGAGCAGTACTTC
v_call: TRBV6-6; j_call: TRBJ2-4; clone_size: .; d_call: TRBD1; cdr3_aa: CASSSLWTGGQYF; cdr3_nt: TGTGCCAGCAGTTCGCTTTGGACAGGCGGCCAGTACTTC
v_call: TRBV5-1; j_call: TRBJ2-2; clone_size: .; d_call: .; cdr3_aa: CASSLRHTRVAGELFF; cdr3_nt: TGCGCCAGCAGCTTAAGGCACACCCGGGTAGCCGGGGAGCTGTTTTTT
v_call: TRBV6-5; j_call: TRBJ1-1; clone_size: few; d_call: .; cdr3_aa: CASSPIGVRSTEAFF; cdr3_nt: TGTGCCAGCAGCCCCATCGGGGTCCGTTCCACTGAAGCTTTCTTT
v_call: TRBV28; j_call: TRBJ1-1; clone_size: .; d_call: .; cdr3_aa: CASKKMRTEAFF; cdr3_nt: TGTGCCAGCAAGAAGATGAGGACTGAAGCTTTCTTT
v_call: TRBV5-1; j_call: TRBJ2-3; clone_size: .; d_call: TRBD1; cdr3_aa: CASSSRTGGDTQYF; cdr3_nt: TGCGCCAGCAGCTCCCGGACAGGGGGAGATACGCAGTATTTT
v_call: TRBV5-5; j_call: TRBJ2-7; clone_size: .; d_call: TRBD1; cdr3_aa: CASSRPTGVYEQYF; cdr3_nt: TGTGCCAGCAGCCGACCTACAGGGGTCTACGAGCAGTACTTC
v_call: TRBV5-1; j_call: TRBJ2-5; clone_size: .; d_call: TRBD2; cdr3_aa: CASSSGLARETQYF; cdr3_nt: TGCGCCAGCAGCTCGGGACTAGCGAGAGAGACCCAGTACTTC
v_call: TRBV5-1; j_call: TRBJ2-7; clone_size: .; d_call: TRBD1; cdr3_aa: CASRIGQGAGEQYF; cdr3_nt: TGCGCCAGCAGGATCGGACAGGGGGCGGGGGAGCAGTACTTC
v_call: TRBV7-8; j_call: TRBJ1-4; clone_size: many; d_call: TRBD1; cdr3_aa: CASSAPQGAYEKLFF; cdr3_nt: TGTGCCAGCAGCGCCCCGCAGGGGGCGTATGAAAAACTGTTTTTT
v_call: TRBV6-6; j_call: TRBJ1-1; clone_size: few; d_call: TRBD1; cdr3_aa: CASRPRQGEGTEAFF; cdr3_nt: TGTGCCAGCAGACCCAGACAGGGGGAGGGAACTGAAGCTTTCTTT
v_call: TRBV15; j_call: TRBJ2-4; clone_size: few; d_call: .; cdr3_aa: CATSKGVLAKNIQYF; cdr3_nt: TGTGCCACCAGCAAGGGGGTTTTAGCCAAAAACATTCAGTACTTC
v_call: TRBV6-1; j_call: TRBJ2-7; clone_size: .; d_call: .; cdr3_aa: CASKFYPQDHEQYF; cdr3_nt: TGTGCCAGCAAGTTTTACCCACAGGACCACGAGCAGTACTTC
v_call: TRBV7-2; j_call: TRBJ2-5; clone_size: .; d_call: .; cdr3_aa: CASSLGAETQYF; cdr3_nt: TGTGCCAGCAGCTTAGGAGCGGAGACCCAGTACTTC
v_call: TRBV2; j_call: TRBJ2-7; clone_size: .; d_call: .; cdr3_aa: CASSAVQGSYEQYF; cdr3_nt: TGTGCCAGCAGTGCCGTACAGGGTTCCTACGAGCAGTACTTC
v_call: TRBV15; j_call: TRBJ2-7; clone_size: .; d_call: .; cdr3_aa: CATSRDPTYEQYF; cdr3_nt: TGTGCCACCAGCAGAGATCCCACCTACGAGCAGTACTTC
v_call: TRBV7-9; j_call: TRBJ2-7; clone_size: few; d_call: TRBD2; cdr3_aa: CASSSRLAGTYEQYF; cdr3_nt: TGTGCCAGCAGCTCCCGACTAGCGGGTACCTACGAGCAGTACTTC
v_call: TRBV2; j_call: TRBJ1-2; clone_size: .; d_call: .; cdr3_aa: CASRVLGTGRYGYTF; cdr3_nt: TGTGCCAGCAGAGTCTTAGGCACAGGTAGGTATGGCTACACCTTC
v_call: TRBV5-1; j_call: TRBJ2-1; clone_size: .; d_call: TRBD1; cdr3_aa: CASSPVTGIFNEQFF; cdr3_nt: TGCGCCAGCAGCCCTGTGACAGGGATATTCAATGAGCAGTTCTTC
v_call: TRBV25-1; j_call: TRBJ1-1; clone_size: .; d_call: .; cdr3_aa: CASSVQGGITEAFF; cdr3_nt: TGTGCCAGCAGTGTACAGGGAGGGATCACTGAAGCTTTCTTT
v_call: TRBV2; j_call: TRBJ1-2; clone_size: .; d_call: TRBD1; cdr3_aa: CASSGQGRNYGYTF; cdr3_nt: TGTGCCAGCAGTGGACAGGGAAGAAACTATGGCTACACCTTC
v_call: TRBV2; j_call: TRBJ1-5; clone_size: .; d_call: TRBD1; cdr3_aa: CASSSDRDDQPQHF; cdr3_nt: TGTGCCAGCAGTTCTGACAGGGACGATCAGCCCCAGCATTTT
v_call: TRBV7-9; j_call: TRBJ1-4; clone_size: .; d_call: TRBD1; cdr3_aa: CASSLGQGGEKLFF; cdr3_nt: TGTGCCAGCAGCTTGGGACAGGGCGGTGAAAAACTGTTTTTT
v_call: TRBV27; j_call: TRBJ1-1; clone_size: .; d_call: TRBD1; cdr3_aa: CASSSRYSQGAETEAFF; cdr3_nt: TGTGCCAGCAGTTCCCGCTACTCACAGGGGGCGGAAACTGAAGCTTTCTTT
v_call: TRBV28; j_call: TRBJ2-3; clone_size: few; d_call: TRBD2; cdr3_aa: CASSSSTSGGGTDTQYF; cdr3_nt: TGTGCCAGCAGTTCCTCGACTAGCGGGGGGGGTACAGATACGCAGTATTTT
v_call: TRBV10-3; j_call: TRBJ1-1; clone_size: .; d_call: TRBD1; cdr3_aa: CAISKTQGDTEAFF; cdr3_nt: TGTGCCATCAGTAAAACACAGGGGGACACTGAAGCTTTCTTT
v_call: TRBV2; j_call: TRBJ2-5; clone_size: .; d_call: .; cdr3_aa: CASRDFQETQYF; cdr3_nt: TGTGCCAGCAGGGACTTCCAAGAGACCCAGTACTTC
v_call: TRBV18; j_call: TRBJ1-1; clone_size: .; d_call: .; cdr3_aa: CASSPEGGTEAFF; cdr3_nt: TGTGCCAGCTCACCAGAGGGGGGGACTGAAGCTTTCTTT
v_call: TRBV19; j_call: TRBJ1-3; clone_size: .; d_call: TRBD1; cdr3_aa: CASNTGDSGNTIYF; cdr3_nt: TGTGCCAGTAATACAGGGGACTCGGGAAACACCATATATTTT